This entry is about one TCR beta chain. What it recognizes is unknown. Germline V gene sequence: CDR1 KGHSH, CDR2 LQKENI. This CDR3 contains 16 residues. This entry belongs to a study of monozygotic twins with inflammatory bowel disease. Points from the study as a whole: Similarity of repertoires did not differ between concordant and discordant twins, possibly from limited power.

TCRdb reanalyzed the 5' RACE reads, giving one entry per CDR3 protein sequence and no DNA. The listing records over 350,000 distinct CDR3 sequences. The source is a human donor with ulcerative colitis or Crohn's disease, or a healthy co-twin of an affected twin (not recorded which). The V and J genes are TRBV18 and TRBJ2-5; as DNA is missing, the TRBD2 call by TCRdb cannot be tested. Sequenced: blood. CDR3 residues: CASSPPSQRGIETQYF.